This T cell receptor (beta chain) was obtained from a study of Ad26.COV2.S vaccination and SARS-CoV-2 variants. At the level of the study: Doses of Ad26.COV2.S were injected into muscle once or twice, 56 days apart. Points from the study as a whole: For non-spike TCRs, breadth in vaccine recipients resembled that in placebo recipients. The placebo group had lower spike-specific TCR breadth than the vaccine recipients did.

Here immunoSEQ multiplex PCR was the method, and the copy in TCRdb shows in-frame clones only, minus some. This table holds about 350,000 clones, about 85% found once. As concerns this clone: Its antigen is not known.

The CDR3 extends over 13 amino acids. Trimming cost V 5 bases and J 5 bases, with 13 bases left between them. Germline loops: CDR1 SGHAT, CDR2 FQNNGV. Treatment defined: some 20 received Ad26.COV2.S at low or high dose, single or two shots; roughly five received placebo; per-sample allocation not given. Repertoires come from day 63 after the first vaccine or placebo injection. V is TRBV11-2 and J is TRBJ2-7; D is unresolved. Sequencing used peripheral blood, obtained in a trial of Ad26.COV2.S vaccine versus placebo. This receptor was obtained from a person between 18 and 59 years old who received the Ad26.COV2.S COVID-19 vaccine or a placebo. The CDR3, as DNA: TGTGCCAGCAGCCCAGGCGCTGTCGACGAGCAGTACTTC. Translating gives CASSPGAVDEQYF.